The TCR beta chain described here comes from a study of brain T cells in children with intractable seizures. Using immunoSEQ multiplex PCR, the repertoire was profiled, and TCRdb retains in-frame clones only, with some absent. The table includes approximately 110,000 clones, around 94% detected once. At least one anti-epileptic drug was given before surgery. Concerning this clone itself: Its antigen remains unidentified.

The study's findings and limits: Absence of clones before surgery may stem from lower sequencing depth.

V dropped 4 bases and J dropped 6; count of bases not matched to a gene: 2. CDR3 size: 14 residues. Germline V gene lookup returns CDR1 PRHDT and CDR2 FYEKMQ (reference sequence). The rearrangement links TRBV13 to TRBJ2-1; TRBD1 matches at 11 bases. The sequence was obtained from a boy under two years old with hemimegalencephaly and intractable seizures. This material consisted of peripheral blood, taken at surgery. CDR3 residues: CASSSGTGGNEQFF. For the CDR3, the DNA is TGTGCCAGCAGCTCCGGGACAGGGGGCAATGAGCAGTTCTTC.